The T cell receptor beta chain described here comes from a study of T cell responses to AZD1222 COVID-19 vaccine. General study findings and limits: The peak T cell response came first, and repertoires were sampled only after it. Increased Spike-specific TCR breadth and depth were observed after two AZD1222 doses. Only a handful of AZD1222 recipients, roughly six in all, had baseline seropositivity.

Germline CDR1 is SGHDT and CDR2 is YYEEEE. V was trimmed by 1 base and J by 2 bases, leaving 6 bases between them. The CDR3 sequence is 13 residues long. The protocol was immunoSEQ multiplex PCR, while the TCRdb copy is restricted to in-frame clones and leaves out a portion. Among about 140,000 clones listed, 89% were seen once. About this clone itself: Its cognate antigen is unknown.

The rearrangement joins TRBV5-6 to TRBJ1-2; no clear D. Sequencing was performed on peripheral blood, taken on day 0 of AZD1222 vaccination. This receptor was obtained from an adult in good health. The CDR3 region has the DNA TGTGCCAGCAGCTTGACCAAGAACTATGGCTACACCTTC. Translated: CASSLTKNYGYTF.